The 8 T cell receptor beta chains given below trace back to one sample, sequenced in a study of blood T cell repertoires in COVID-19. Profiled with immunoSEQ multiplex PCR; TCRdb holds only in-frame clones, not every one. The sample lists 250,000 to 300,000 clones; around 90% were seen once. Input material: PBMCs or T cells enriched from blood (not recorded which). The receptors were gathered from a woman aged 25 to 39 who had recovered from COVID-19.

CDR3 coding DNA: TGCAGTGTCCCGGATGGCTACACCTTC. Its protein is CSVPDGYTF. This chain connects TRBV20-1 to TRBJ1-2, with D hard to call. Trimming cost V 7 bases and J 6 bases, with 6 bases left between them. This CDR3 is 9 amino acids long. The germline CDR1 and CDR2 sequences are DFQATT and SNEGSKA (reference sequence).

V is TRBV5-1 and J is TRBJ2-5; 9 bases map to TRBD2. Germline CDR1 is SGHRS and CDR2 is YFSETQ. CDR3 size: 15 residues. Trimming removed 0 bases from V and 7 bases from J; junction bases left unmatched: 7. The CDR3 nucleotides read TGCGCCAGCAGCTTGGTTGCGGGAGGGCCGGGGACCCAGTACTTC. Translated: CASSLVAGGPGTQYF. Supplemented by reference TRBV5-1 and TRBJ2-5, the full variable domain reads KAGVTQTPRYLIKTRGQQVTLSCSPISGHRSVSWYQQTPGQGLQFLFEYFSETQRNKGNFPGRFSGRQFSNSRSEMNVSTLELGDSALYLCASSLVAGGPGTQYFGPGTRLLVL.

The V and J genes are TRBV5-1 and TRBJ2-3; a possible D gene is TRBD2 (6 bases). The CDR3 runs 14 residues. V gave up 4 bases and J gave up 4 bases, with 13 bases separating them. Germline V CDR1 and CDR2: SGHRS, YFSETQ. The CDR3 protein is CASSPRGNPDTQYF. As DNA, the CDR3 is TGCGCCAGCAGCCCGCGGGGCAATCCAGATACGCAGTATTTT. Drawing the rest from reference TRBV5-1 and TRBJ2-3, the complete variable domain is KAGVTQTPRYLIKTRGQQVTLSCSPISGHRSVSWYQQTPGQGLQFLFEYFSETQRNKGNFPGRFSGRQFSNSRSEMNVSTLELGDSALYLCASSPRGNPDTQYFGPGTRLTVL.

This chain joins TRBV24-1 and TRBJ1-2, with TRBD1 identical over 9 bases. The ends lost 3 bases at V and 0 bases at J; junction bases unmatched: 10. Germline-derived CDR1 and CDR2 are KGHDR and SFDVKD. The CDR3 has 18 residues. The chain's CDR3 is CATSDGAGQGRANYGYTF. CDR3 in DNA: TGTGCCACCAGTGATGGGGCGGGACAGGGACGAGCTAACTATGGCTACACCTTC.

V and J are TRBV2 and TRBJ2-5, with 9 bases lining up with TRBD2. The V and J ends lost 4 bases and 0 bases, in that order; junction bases with no gene match: 6. Germline assignment: CDR1 SNHLY and CDR2 FYNNEI. The CDR3 extends over 16 amino acids. The CDR3 region is CASSGLSGGHQETQYF. CDR3 nucleotides: TGTGCCAGCAGTGGTCTCAGCGGGGGGCACCAAGAGACCCAGTACTTC.

CDR3 sequence reads: CASSLLPGETQYF. The CDR3 DNA is TGTGCCAGCAGCCTCCTACCCGGGGAGACCCAGTACTTC. The chain links TRBV5-4 to TRBJ2-5; D is uncertain. Germline lookup yields CDR1 SGHNT and CDR2 YYREEE (reference sequence). CDR3 length: 13 residues. Trimming shortened V by 4 bases and J by 5 bases, and 12 bases separated the two germline ends.

The chain combines TRBV4-3 with TRBJ2-7, with D perhaps matching TRBD1 (5 bases). V lost 0 bases, J lost 5 bases, and 17 bases lay in between. The germline V gene encodes CDR1 LGHNA and CDR2 YSLEER. The CDR3 extends over 16 amino acids. This CDR3 is CASSQDRTPYIDEQYF. The CDR3 bases are TGCGCCAGCAGCCAAGACCGGACACCTTATATAGACGAGCAGTACTTC.

The V and J genes are TRBV28 and TRBJ2-5, with D possibly matching TRBD1 (6 bases). Trimming stripped 7 bases from V and 4 bases from J, with 16 bases between. This CDR3 spans 14 amino acids. The germline V gene encodes CDR1 MDHEN and CDR2 SYDVKM. The CDR3 sequence: CASTLSGGIETQYF. The DNA of the CDR3 is TGTGCCAGCACCCTTAGTGGGGGCATAGAGACCCAGTACTTC.